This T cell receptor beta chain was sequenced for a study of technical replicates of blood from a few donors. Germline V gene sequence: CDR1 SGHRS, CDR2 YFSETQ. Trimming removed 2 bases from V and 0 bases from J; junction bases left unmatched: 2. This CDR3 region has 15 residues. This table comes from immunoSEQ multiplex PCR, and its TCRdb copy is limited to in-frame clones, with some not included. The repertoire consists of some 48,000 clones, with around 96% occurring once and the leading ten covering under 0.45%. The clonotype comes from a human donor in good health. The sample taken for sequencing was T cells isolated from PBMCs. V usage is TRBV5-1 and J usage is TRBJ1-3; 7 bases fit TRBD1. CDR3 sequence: CASSFTGVSGNTIYF. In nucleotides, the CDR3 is TGCGCCAGCAGCTTTACAGGGGTCTCTGGAAACACCATATATTTT.